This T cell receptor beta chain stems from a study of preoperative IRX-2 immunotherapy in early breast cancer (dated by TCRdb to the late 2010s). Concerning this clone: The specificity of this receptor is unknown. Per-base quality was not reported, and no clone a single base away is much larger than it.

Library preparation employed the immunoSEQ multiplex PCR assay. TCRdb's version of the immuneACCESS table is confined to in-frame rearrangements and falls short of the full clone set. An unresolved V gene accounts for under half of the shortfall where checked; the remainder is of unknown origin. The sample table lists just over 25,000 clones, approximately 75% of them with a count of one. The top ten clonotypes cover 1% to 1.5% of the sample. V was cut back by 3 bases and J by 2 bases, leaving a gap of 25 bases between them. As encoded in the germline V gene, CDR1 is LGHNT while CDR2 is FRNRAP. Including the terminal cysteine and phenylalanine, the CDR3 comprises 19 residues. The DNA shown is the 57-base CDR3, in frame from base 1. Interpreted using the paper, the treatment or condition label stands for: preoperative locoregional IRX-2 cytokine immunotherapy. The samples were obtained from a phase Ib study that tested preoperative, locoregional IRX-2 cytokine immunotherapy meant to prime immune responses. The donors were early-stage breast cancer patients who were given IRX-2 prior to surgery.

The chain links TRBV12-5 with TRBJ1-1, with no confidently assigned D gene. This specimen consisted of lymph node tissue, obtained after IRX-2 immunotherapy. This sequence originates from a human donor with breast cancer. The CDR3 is CASGFDYSGFGRHNTEAFF. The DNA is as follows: TGTGCTAGTGGTTTCGATTATAGTGGTTTTGGGAGACATAACACTGAAGCTTTCTTT.